The present TCR beta chain was sequenced within a study of Ad26.COV2.S vaccination and SARS-CoV-2 variants listed by TCRdb under 2021. For the study in its entirety: The specificity and breadth of SARS-CoV-2-reactive T cell receptors after Ad26.COV2.S vaccination were assessed by TCRbeta repertoire sequencing. The TCR-sequenced set comprised around 32 samples: about 19 Ad26.COV2.S vaccine recipients, 5 placebo recipients and 8 SARS-CoV-2 convalescent individuals.

Comments on this clone: Its antigen has not been determined. Qualities for individual bases were not recorded, and no much larger clone is one base off.

TCRbeta CDR3 regions were sequenced with the immunoSEQ Assay. After extraction, genomic DNA underwent amplification by bias-controlled multiplex PCR, followed by high-throughput sequencing. On the authors' methods: To quantify the absolute abundance of every unique TCRbeta CDR3 region, sequences were collapsed and filtered. T cell fraction was estimated by normalization of TCRbeta template counts to usable DNA, with usable DNA being measured through amplification of reference genes present in all nucleated cells. Repertoire TCRs were annotated as SARS-CoV-2-specific when V gene, CDR3 amino acid sequence and J gene were exactly matched to a known reactive TCR set. MIRA supplied the reference SARS-CoV-2 TCR set, which was filtered for enrichment in COVID-19-positive ImmuneCODE repertoires so that public or cross-reactive TCRs were removed. Based on the MIRA antigens, annotated TCRs were further analysed at the level of specific ORF or position within ORF. Depth was the summed frequency of annotated unique rearrangements, while breadth was defined as annotated unique rearrangements over total unique productive rearrangements. Two-sided Wilcoxon rank-sum tests were used to compare TCR breadth between groups. As stored in TCRdb, this immuneACCESS dataset retains in-frame rearrangements with V and J assigned. A fraction of the clones does not appear; measured against another copy, unresolved V genes explain less than half of the discrepancy, and the remainder lacks a known reason. V and J calls and clone size are given by that table; D and trimming were obtained from the DNA. The sample has 100,000 or so clones on record, around three quarters of them singletons. The leading ten clones occupy 15% to 20% of the sample.

In the paper's terms, the time point label means: individuals recovered from natural SARS-CoV-2 infection. Study-wide findings and limitations: After vaccination, spike-specific CD8+ and CD4+ T cell responses were reported to show substantial breadth. Compared with placebo recipients, Ad26.COV2.S recipients showed higher spike-specific TCR breadth (P = 0.0014). It was noted by the authors that total T cell responses may have been underestimated by the TCR breadth and depth analyses. Vaccine and placebo recipients had similar non-spike TCR breadth, a finding consistent with the vaccine containing only spike.

Sequences were derived from peripheral blood, sampled after recovery from COVID-19. This receptor was taken from a human donor who had recovered from COVID-19.

The CDR3 protein sequence reads: CASGRGQDTQYF. Here is the DNA: TGTGCCAGCGGTAGGGGGCAAGATACGCAGTATTTT. This sequence uses TRBV27 and TRBJ2-3; the central 7 bases match TRBD1. Taken from cysteine to phenylalanine, the CDR3 has 12 residues. Only the CDR3 DNA stays, 36 bases, in frame from base 1. V and J are trimmed by 8 bases and 5 bases, and the gene matches miss 4 bases of the junction. Via the germline V gene (reference sequence), CDR1 is MNHEY and CDR2 SMNVEV.